These 17 T cell receptor beta chains were all obtained from the same sample, sequenced in a study of cytomegalovirus exposure and HLA in healthy donors. The study ran its PCR with 60 Vbeta and 13 Jbeta primers. Profiled with immunoSEQ multiplex PCR; TCRdb holds only in-frame clones, not every one. Found here are tens of thousands of clones, 85% to 95% of them singletons; the top ten hold 2% to 3%. Material: PBMCs. The receptor source for this set is a woman between 18 and 29 years old in good health and CMV-seronegative.

The chain carries TRBV28 and TRBJ1-1; the D gene is possibly TRBD1 (5 bases). The germline V and J ends were trimmed by 3 bases and 4 bases, with 12 bases remaining between them. The CDR3 is 14 amino acids. The germline CDR1 and CDR2 sequences are MDHEN and SYDVKM. CDR3 residues: CASSFPGPPTEAFF. For the CDR3, the DNA is TGTGCCAGCAGTTTCCCAGGGCCCCCCACTGAAGCTTTCTTT.

J is TRBJ2-7 and V is TRBV5-4; the match to TRBD2 covers 11 bases. The CDR3 length is 15 residues. Germline values: CDR1 SGHNT, CDR2 YYREEE (reference sequence). Germline trimming cut 4 bases from V and 3 bases from J; bases unmatched to any gene: 6. The CDR3 is CASSGRTSGFYEQYF. DNA of the CDR3: TGTGCCAGCAGCGGAAGGACTAGCGGGTTCTACGAGCAGTACTTC.

The V gene is TRBV5-6, the J gene TRBJ2-1; 11 bases align to TRBD1. Germline V gene data show CDR1 as SGHDT and CDR2 as YYEEEE. Trimming took 3 bases from V and 6 from J; bases not matched to a gene: 11. CDR3 length: 17 amino acids. The CDR3 bases are TGTGCCAGCAGCTGGGATCTCGAGGGGACAGGGGGCAATGAGCAGTTCTTC. It yields the protein CASSWDLEGTGGNEQFF.

The chain uses TRBV7-3 and TRBJ2-5, with 8 bases that match TRBD1. The CDR3 loop spans 14 amino acids. CDR1 is SGHTA and CDR2 is FQGTGA in the germline V gene. Trimming took 5 bases from V and 5 from J; bases not matched to a gene: 7. CDR3 protein: CASSRQGAGETQYF. Written as DNA, the CDR3 is TGTGCCAGCAGCAGGCAGGGGGCGGGGGAGACCCAGTACTTC. Full variable domain (missing parts from reference TRBV7-3 and TRBJ2-5): GAGVSQTPSNKVTEKGKYVELRCDPISGHTALYWYRQSLGQGPEFLIYFQGTGAADDSGLPNDRFFAVRPEGSVSTLKIQRTERGDSAVYLCASSRQGAGETQYFGPGTRLLVL.

CDR3 nucleotide sequence: TGTGCCAGCAGTTCAAACCCTGGACAGGGTCTGGGGAGGCAGTACTTC. Encoded protein: CASSSNPGQGLGRQYF. The chain links TRBV27 to TRBJ2-7; 8 bases are a match to TRBD1. CDR3 length equals 16 residues. V was clipped by 4 bases and J by 9 bases; unmatched bases: 17. Germline CDR1 MNHEY, CDR2 SMNVEV (reference sequence).

The CDR3 region is CAWSATREIGELFF. The CDR3 DNA reads as TGTGCCTGGAGTGCGACGCGGGAAATCGGGGAGCTGTTTTTT. The chain carries TRBV30 and TRBJ2-2; D may be TRBD2 (6 bases). Germline values: CDR1 GTSNPN, CDR2 SVGIG (reference sequence). CDR3 length equals 14 residues. V was shortened by 1 base and J by 7 bases, with 13 bases between the two germline ends.

The chain couples TRBV7-3 to TRBJ1-1; D may be TRBD1 (6 bases). Germline CDR1 SGHTA, CDR2 FQGTGA. Trimming pared 5 bases from V and 0 bases from J, leaving 19 bases between. The CDR3 spans 17 residues. This CDR3 reads CASSLMAQGLMNTEAFF. CDR3 sequence (DNA): TGTGCCAGCAGCCTTATGGCACAGGGCCTTATGAACACTGAAGCTTTCTTT. The complete variable domain, with remaining parts taken from reference TRBV7-3 and TRBJ1-1, reads GAGVSQTPSNKVTEKGKYVELRCDPISGHTALYWYRQSLGQGPEFLIYFQGTGAADDSGLPNDRFFAVRPEGSVSTLKIQRTERGDSAVYLCASSLMAQGLMNTEAFFGQGTRLTVV.

The J gene is TRBJ1-2, the V gene TRBV30, with D perhaps TRBD1 (5 bases). The CDR3 contains 11 residues. Trimming left V 7 bases short and J 8 bases short, with 14 bases between. Germline V gene lookup returns CDR1 GTSNPN and CDR2 SVGIG (reference sequence). CDR3: CAFSTGWGYTF. CDR3 coding DNA: TGTGCCTTTTCAACAGGCTGGGGCTACACCTTC.

This sequence joins TRBV6-1 and TRBJ1-2, with a tentative D call TRBD1 (5 bases). Trimming pared 2 bases from V and 10 bases from J, leaving 20 bases between. The CDR3 totals 15 residues. In germline, CDR1 is MNHNS, CDR2 SASEGT. The CDR3 spells CASSESRTALGDYTF. In DNA, the CDR3 is TGTGCCAGCAGTGAATCAAGGACGGCCTTAGGGGACTACACCTTC.

The V gene is TRBV5-1, the J gene TRBJ2-7, with 7 bases lining up with TRBD1. This CDR3 spans 16 amino acids. The germline CDR1 and CDR2 sequences are SGHRS and YFSETQ. After removal of 1 base from V and 2 bases from J, the junction contained 9 bases not matched to a gene. This CDR3 is CASSLTIGTATYEQYF. CDR3 coding DNA: TGCGCCAGCAGCTTGACTATCGGGACAGCCACCTACGAGCAGTACTTC.

This clone was counted a single time. The gene calls are TRBV19 and TRBJ2-7; the match to TRBD1 covers 10 bases. CDR1 and CDR2 (germline): LNHDA, SQIVND (reference sequence). J lost 4 bases, V lost 6 bases, and 3 bases had no gene match. The CDR3 extends over 13 amino acids. The CDR3 DNA follows: TGTGCCAGTAGATCGGGACAGGGGTACGAGCAGTACTTC. Translation gives CASRSGQGYEQYF.

The chain has TRBV18 and TRBJ2-2; weak D call: TRBD1 (5 bases). Germline loops: CDR1 KGHSH, CDR2 LQKENI. This CDR3 is 15 amino acids long. V was pared by 3 bases and J by 6 bases, with 14 bases between. The CDR3 DNA reads as TGTGCCAGCTCACCGTCCAGGGCAGCCGCCGGGGAGCTGTTTTTT. This codes for CASSPSRAAAGELFF.

The chain joins TRBV4-1 to TRBJ1-6; unclear D gene. V gave up 0 bases and J gave up 6 bases, with 18 bases separating them. The CDR3 has 18 residues. Germline CDR1 MGHRA, CDR2 YSYEKL. CDR3 sequence reads: CASSQDTSRGGSNSPLHF. The DNA for the CDR3 is TGCGCCAGCAGCCAAGATACCAGCCGGGGAGGGAGTAATTCACCCCTCCACTTT.

The V call is TRBV6-1, the J call TRBJ1-4; no clear D gene. This CDR3 contains 15 residues. Germline lookup yields CDR1 MNHNS and CDR2 SASEGT. V lost 4 bases and J lost 0, with 9 bases in between. This chain's CDR3 is CASSGGRTTNEKLFF. The DNA of the CDR3 is TGTGCCAGCAGTGGAGGGAGGACAACTAATGAAAAACTGTTTTTT.

This chain connects TRBV29-1 to TRBJ2-2; 7 positions match TRBD1. V lost 3 bases, J lost 6 bases, and 4 bases stayed unmatched. This CDR3 is 13 amino acids long. Per germline, CDR1 SQVTM and CDR2 ANQGSEA. The CDR3: CSVDYTGAGELFF. The CDR3 DNA is TGCAGCGTTGATTACACAGGGGCCGGGGAGCTGTTTTTT.

The chain carries TRBV2 and TRBJ1-5; D not resolved. Germline lookup yields CDR1 SNHLY and CDR2 FYNNEI. CDR3 length equals 14 residues. The V gene lost 4 bases and the J gene lost 0 bases, with 7 bases spanning the gap. CDR3 sequence reads: CASSVDNSNQPQHF. In DNA form, the CDR3 reads TGTGCCAGCAGTGTCGACAATAGCAATCAGCCCCAGCATTTT.

J is TRBJ2-5 and V is TRBV5-1; D remains ambiguous. This CDR3 has 12 amino acids. Trimming pared 4 bases from V and 3 bases from J, leaving 7 bases between. The germline V gene has CDR1 SGHRS and CDR2 YFSETQ. The CDR3: CASSRGKETQYF. Here the CDR3 DNA reads TGCGCCAGCAGCAGAGGAAAAGAGACCCAGTACTTC.